This TCR beta chain is drawn from a study of cytomegalovirus exposure and HLA in healthy donors. Study context: Genotyping of under 500 donors showed that 80% to 85% belonged to the Caucasian-associated ancestry cluster. General study results and limits: Reportedly, diagnosis of cytomegalovirus status by the classifier showed high specificity and sensitivity. Common viral pathogens were later found to be apparently linked to several of the most significant clusters. Later analysis revealed greater clonal expansion in HLA-associated TCR beta chains than in equally common others.

PCR employed 60 Vbeta and 13 Jbeta primers. This table comes from immunoSEQ multiplex PCR, and its TCRdb copy is limited to in-frame clones, with some not included. The table includes 150,000 or so clones, about three quarters detected once. Note on this clone: Its antigen remains unknown.

This CDR3 is built from 14 residues. Germline-derived CDR1 and CDR2 are SGHAT and FQNNGV. Between the trimmed V and J ends, which lost 0 bases and 4 bases, there was a span of 6 bases. The receptor was derived from a woman between 45 and 60 years old in good health and CMV-seropositive. Source material: PBMCs. This chain joins TRBV11-2 and TRBJ2-2, with TRBD1 as a possible D gene (5 bases). This chain's CDR3 is CASSLDRGTGELFF. The DNA for the CDR3 is TGTGCCAGCAGCTTAGATAGGGGCACCGGGGAGCTGTTTTTT.